The clone carrying this T cell receptor (beta chain) was observed at least ten times. Its target is unknown. This sample was included in a study of T cells after yellow fever vaccination. Study outcomes and limitations: Abundant bulk-derived clonotypes could contaminate FACS-sorted repertoires. Reappearance after the booster was seen for most primary-vaccination clones, at roughly 96% CD4 and 85% to 90% CD8.

TCRdb reprocessed the 5' RACE reads via MiXCR and lists one record per CDR3 protein. The repertoire holds hundreds of thousands of distinct CDR3 sequences, with around 3.9% as singletons. CDR1 SEHNR and CDR2 FQNEAQ come from the germline V gene (reference sequence). CDR3 length: 17 residues. Between the trimmed V and J ends, which lost 1 base and 0 bases, there was a span of 15 bases. The source was PBMCs, collected on the day of the yellow fever booster vaccination. The V and J genes are TRBV7-9 and TRBJ1-2, with D unclear. This clonotype originated in a man between 18 and 35 years old who received the YFV17D yellow fever vaccine. As DNA, the CDR3 is TGTGCCAGCAGCTTAGAACATGGGTTTCAAGCTAACTATGGCTACACCTTC. This codes for CASSLEHGFQANYGYTF.